Sequencing of this T cell receptor (beta chain) was carried out in a study of T cells in Graves' hyperthyroidism and ophthalmopathy (dated 2019 in TCRdb). General notes on the study: Peripheral blood was collected at initial diagnosis, before any treatment. Whether ophthalmopathy could be predicted prospectively was tested in an independent validation cohort made up of about 20 hyperthyroidism patients plus 17 patients who later progressed to ophthalmopathy. TCR V-J signatures able to tell the groups apart were searched for in a discovery cohort of more than 90 patients, of whom around 43 had Graves' ophthalmopathy and about 60 had stable Graves' hyperthyroidism. For training and testing, the 80 to 100 patients in the discovery cohort were randomly divided in a 7:3 ratio. After blood sampling, hyperthyroidism patients were treated with methimazole at a starting dose of 30 mg daily, and ophthalmopathy patients were treated with high-dose intravenous methylprednisolone. TCR Vbeta CDR3 sequencing of 135 peripheral blood samples (43 ophthalmopathy, 70 to 85 hyperthyroidism and approximately 17 progressor patients) is reported in the paper. In addition, the study compared T-cell repertoires in thyroid tissue and in blood from roughly six Graves' hyperthyroidism patients. Paper-wide results and their limitations: In validation, the model predicted progression to ophthalmopathy a median of 6.5 months before onset, with 70% to 71% sensitivity and nearly 75% specificity. Most expanded thyroid clonotypes (frequency above 0.001) were also found in blood, which suggests that blood repertoires may mirror thyroid immune responses. A model built on a 13 V-J signature distinguished ophthalmopathy from stable hyperthyroidism, reaching roughly 88% sensitivity and 81.08% specificity in cross-validation and 80%/75% in testing. No statistical method was used to set the sample size in advance, and investigators knew the group allocation.

A patient counted as having stable Graves' hyperthyroidism if no progression to ophthalmopathy occurred over 18 months of follow-up. Hyperthyroidism patients were newly diagnosed, had a disease duration of under 2 months, and were aged 18 to 65 years. The study excluded patients with uncontrolled infections, other autoimmune diseases, pregnancy or lactation. Diagnoses were established on the basis of clinical symptoms, serum thyroxine and TRAb, thyroid ultrasound, and orbital computed tomography. PBMCs were isolated from approximately 10 ml of fresh peripheral blood by Ficoll-Paque density gradient centrifugation. Total RNA was extracted with Trizol reagent, and quality was checked on an Agilent 2100 Bioanalyzer. This clonotype was observed a handful of times. Its antigen is unknown. The sample holds no much larger clone one base away, and base qualities are not on file. Including cysteine and phenylalanine, the CDR3 has 15 amino acids. The CDR3 DNA has 45 bases and is translated from base 1. V is cut by 5 bases and J by 3 bases, and the space between the germline ends is 17 bases.

The TCR beta CDR3 regions were amplified from RNA transcripts. For the first round of RT-PCR on the TCR CDR3, the HTBI primer set was used together with the Qiagen OneStep RT-PCR kit. A second multiplex PCR round built the libraries, followed by size selection and purification. Libraries were sequenced paired-end with 100 bp reads on an Illumina HiSeq2000. The authors processed their data as follows. SOAPnuke was used to process the raw data, removing reads that contained adapters or uncalled bases, had a mean Phred below 15, or lacked an exact match to the constant primer or identifier. High-quality paired reads were merged using COPE v1.2.5, and each unique nucleotide sequence was defined as a clonotype. MiTCR v1.1 was used to align the clonotypes against IMGT TRBV, TRBD and TRBJ reference segments. Analysis was restricted to V-J combinations with a frequency above 0.0001, which covered 98% to 99.2% of repertoires. A TCS score was defined as the ratio of F50 (clonal expansion) to E x V (chaos), with BLOSUM62-based TCRdist applied between CDR3 peptides within each V-J. Welch's t-statistics and random forest reduced some 510 V-J features to roughly 13, which were used in a naive Bayes classifier (R e1071). Thyroid-blood repertoire similarity was quantified with the Morisita-Horn index. TCRdb handled the public reads itself, with Q25 trimming in fastp and clone calling in MiXCR, and kept productive beta chains. CDR3 protein sequences are deduplicated, and each keeps its most common genes and DNA. None of the V and J calls come from the authors' own analysis; TCRdb made them. The sample includes hundreds of thousands of distinct CDR3 sequences, with approximately 40% observed a single time. 8.9% of the sample lies in the top ten.

The chain employs TRBV12-3 or TRBV12-4 and TRBJ2-7; the D call is possibly TRBD1 or TRBD2, each sharing 5 bases. This receptor was obtained from a man in his late teens or twenties with Graves' hyperthyroidism. Source material: blood. The CDR3 protein: CASSKGTPQNYEQYF. The DNA sequence is given as TGTGCCAGCAGTAAAGGGACGCCTCAGAACTACGAGCAGTACTTC.